Detailed here is one T cell receptor beta chain. Its antigen is undetermined. Having ophthalmopathy, the donors showed moderate-to-severe activity, CAS ≥3 and NOSPECS ≥4, with disease lasting under 3 months. Patients were diagnosed from clinical symptoms, serum thyroxine, TRAb, thyroid ultrasound and orbital computed tomography. Amplification of the TCR beta CDR3 regions used RNA transcripts (as template). HTBI primers primed a first-round RT-PCR, and a second-round multiplex PCR followed. TCRdb passed the multiplex PCR reads through MiXCR, listing each CDR3 protein once. This table has some 390,000 distinct CDR3 sequences, approximately 20% appearing once. Trimming pared 2 bases from V and 0 bases from J, leaving 5 bases between. The CDR3 runs 14 residues. The source of the sample is a study of Graves' ophthalmopathy and Graves' hyperthyroidism. Study information: Peripheral blood was gathered at the point of initial diagnosis, before any treatment started. Study conclusions and caveats: Most clonotypes expanded in thyroid above 0.001 frequency were present in blood too.

The rearrangement joins TRBV12-3 or TRBV12-4 to TRBJ1-3; D gene unclear. The sequenced sample was peripheral blood. The clonotype comes from a woman younger than 30 with Graves' ophthalmopathy. Written as DNA, the CDR3 is TGTGCCAGCAGTTTACTGAACTCTGGAAACACCATATATTTT. Its translation: CASSLLNSGNTIYF.